A selection of T cell receptor beta chains follows, all from one sample in a study of blood T cell repertoires in COVID-19. Only in-frame clones appear in the TCRdb table, and some are missing; sequencing was by immunoSEQ multiplex PCR. Of some 370,000 clones listed, roughly 90% are singletons. Sequenced input: peripheral blood. The receptors here all came from a man between 40 and 49 years old with acute or convalescent COVID-19. Each CDR3 is given with its conserved first and last residue. The D gene is left open where the match is weak. Clone size is stated in some rows and not others, as once, few, many or a class when expanded.

clone_size	v_call	j_call	d_call	cdr3_nt	cdr3_aa
.	TRBV4-2	TRBJ1-6	.	TGTGCCAGCAGCCAAGATGAAGGCGGCTCCTATAATTCACCCCTCCACTTT	CASSQDEGGSYNSPLHF
.	TRBV7-6	TRBJ2-1	.	TGTGCCAGCAGCTTACTAGTTAAAAGCTCCTACAATGAGCAGTTCTTC	CASSLLVKSSYNEQFF
.	TRBV9	TRBJ2-1	.	TGTGCCAGCAGCGCCCCGGAGGGACGCGTTGATGAGCAGTTCTTC	CASSAPEGRVDEQFF
once	TRBV28	TRBJ2-1	TRBD1	TGTGCCAGCAGGGATCTACAGGGGGTCGATGAGCAGTTCTTC	CASRDLQGVDEQFF
.	TRBV2	TRBJ1-4	TRBD1	TGTGCCAGCAGGGGACAGGGCTTTGAAAAACTGTTTTTT	CASRGQGFEKLFF
.	TRBV2	TRBJ2-5	TRBD2	TGTGCCAGCAGTCGGGGGGTCCAGGAGACCCAGTACTTC	CASSRGVQETQYF
.	TRBV9	TRBJ1-6	TRBD1	TGTGCCAGCAGCGTAGACACAGGGGAAAATTCACCCCTCCACTTT	CASSVDTGENSPLHF
.	TRBV19	TRBJ2-3	TRBD2	TGTGCCAGTAGCCCCTATCGGCGGGGGGCCTCCCTTAGCACAGATACGCAGTATTTT	CASSPYRRGASLSTDTQYF
.	TRBV7-2	TRBJ2-2	.	TGTGCCAGCAGCTTAGATGGGGGAGGCGGGGAGCTGTTTTTT	CASSLDGGGGELFF
.	TRBV7-2	TRBJ2-2	.	TGTGCCAGCAGCCTCGACAGATCGAACACCGGGGAGCTGTTTTTT	CASSLDRSNTGELFF
.	TRBV15	TRBJ2-1	.	TGTGCCACCAGTCTCCGGGATGAGCAGTTCTTC	CATSLRDEQFF
.	TRBV28	TRBJ2-7	TRBD1	TGTGCCAGCAGCACCAGACAGGGGGGCTCCTACGAGCAGTACTTC	CASSTRQGGSYEQYF
.	TRBV7-3	TRBJ2-1	.	TGTGCCAGCAGACGTACCGGGAGCCGCCAGGATGAGCAGTTCTTC	CASRRTGSRQDEQFF
.	TRBV5-1	TRBJ1-1	TRBD1	TGCGCCAGCAGCTCCTCCGGGACAGCGAACACTGAAGCTTTCTTT	CASSSSGTANTEAFF
.	TRBV5-5	TRBJ1-4	TRBD1	TGTGCCAGCAGCCCTACAGGGGTTGAAAAACTGTTTTTT	CASSPTGVEKLFF
.	TRBV7-3	TRBJ1-2	TRBD1	TGTGCCAGCAGCTTAAGACAGGGGGCTAACTATGGCTACACCTTC	CASSLRQGANYGYTF
.	TRBV24-1	TRBJ2-7	TRBD1	TGTGCCACCAGTGCCCCGGGACAGACAACCTACGAGCAGTACTTC	CATSAPGQTTYEQYF
.	TRBV3-1/TRBV3-2	TRBJ2-5	TRBD2	TGTGCCAGCAGCCAAGAAAGAGGACTAGCGGGGTGGGAGACCCAGTACTTC	CASSQERGLAGWETQYF
.	TRBV27	TRBJ1-6	.	TGTGCCAGCAGCTCGCGGGGACCAGGATCACCCCTCCACTTT	CASSSRGPGSPLHF
.	TRBV6-6	TRBJ2-4	.	TGTGCCAGCAGTTACTTCACAGGGGCCAAAAACATTCAGTACTTC	CASSYFTGAKNIQYF
.	TRBV12-3/TRBV12-4	TRBJ2-4	.	TGTGCCAGCAGAAGCGAGGAAATTCAGTACTTC	CASRSEEIQYF
.	TRBV9	TRBJ2-7	.	TGTGCCAGCAGTGGAGGGTTCGACGAGCAGTACTTC	CASSGGFDEQYF
.	TRBV30	TRBJ1-1	.	TGTGCCTGGAGTGTAACAGGGAGTTCGGAAGCTTTCTTT	CAWSVTGSSEAFF
.	TRBV5-5	TRBJ1-1	.	TGTGCCAGCAGCTTGGAGGGGACTGAAGCTTTCTTT	CASSLEGTEAFF
.	TRBV6-5	TRBJ2-7	TRBD1	TGTGCCAGCAGAAACAGGGGCTACGAGCAGTACTTC	CASRNRGYEQYF
once	TRBV7-9	TRBJ2-7	.	TGTGCCAGCAGCTTACCCCAGGGGTACGACGAGCAGTACTTC	CASSLPQGYDEQYF
.	TRBV29-1	TRBJ1-1	TRBD1	TGCAGCGTGGCCGACAGGGGAGGGACTGAAGCTTTCTTT	CSVADRGGTEAFF
many	TRBV19	TRBJ1-1	TRBD1	TGTGCCAGTAGCCCCCGGACAGGGGGGAACACTGAAGCTTTCTTT	CASSPRTGGNTEAFF
.	TRBV5-1	TRBJ1-1	.	TGCGCCAGCAGCTTGGACAGGGCTATGAACACTGAAGCTTTCTTT	CASSLDRAMNTEAFF
few	TRBV18	TRBJ1-2	TRBD1	TGTGCCAGCTCACCTCTTTCGGGACAGGGAGGCATTGGCTACACCTTC	CASSPLSGQGGIGYTF
.	TRBV3-1/TRBV3-2	TRBJ1-1	TRBD1	TGTGCCAGCAGCCAAGTTTTGGGACAGGGGAAGAACACTGAAGCTTTCTTT	CASSQVLGQGKNTEAFF
.	TRBV7-2	TRBJ1-1	TRBD1	TGTGCCAGCAGCTCGCTCGGGACAGGGGTTTCTGAAGCTTTCTTT	CASSSLGTGVSEAFF
.	TRBV6-5	TRBJ1-2	.	TGTGCCAGCAGGTCGGCGGGAGACTATGGCTACACCTTC	CASRSAGDYGYTF
.	TRBV7-3	TRBJ2-1	.	TGTGCCAGCAGCTTATTCGGAGAAAGTGCTGAGCAGTTCTTC	CASSLFGESAEQFF
.	TRBV21-1	TRBJ2-4	.	TGTGCCAGCAGCAAAGCGCTGAGTCCAGGGAAGTCACGCAAAAACATTCAGTACTTC	CASSKALSPGKSRKNIQYF
.	TRBV28	TRBJ2-7	.	TGTGCCAGCAGTTCCGGGACACCTAGCTCCTACGAGCAGTACTTC	CASSSGTPSSYEQYF
.	TRBV10-3	TRBJ2-3	.	TGTGCCATCAGTGAGTGGTCAGGGAGCACAGATACGCAGTATTTT	CAISEWSGSTDTQYF
.	TRBV4-3	TRBJ1-2	.	TGCGCCAGCAGCCAAGTGGAGGGTACCTATGGCTACACCTTC	CASSQVEGTYGYTF
.	TRBV13	TRBJ2-3	.	TGTGCCAGCAGCTTAGTTTTCTCTTCTAGCACAGATACGCAGTATTTT	CASSLVFSSSTDTQYF
once	TRBV7-9	TRBJ1-1	TRBD1	TGTGCCAGCAGCCAGGGGGCCACTGAAGCTTTCTTT	CASSQGATEAFF
once	TRBV27	TRBJ2-2	.	TGTGCCAGCAGTTTGGGCTTGAACACCGGGGAGCTGTTTTTT	CASSLGLNTGELFF